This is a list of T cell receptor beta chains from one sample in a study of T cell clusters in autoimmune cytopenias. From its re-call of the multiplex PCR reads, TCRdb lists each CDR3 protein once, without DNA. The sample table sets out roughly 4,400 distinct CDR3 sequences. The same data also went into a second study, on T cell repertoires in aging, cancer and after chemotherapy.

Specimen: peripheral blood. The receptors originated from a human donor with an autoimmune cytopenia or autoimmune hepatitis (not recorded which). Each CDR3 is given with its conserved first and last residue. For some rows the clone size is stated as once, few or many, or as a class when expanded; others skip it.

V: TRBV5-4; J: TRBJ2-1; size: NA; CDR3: CASSGGLAGGDNEQFF
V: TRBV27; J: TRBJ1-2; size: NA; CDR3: CASSSWDRNNGYTF
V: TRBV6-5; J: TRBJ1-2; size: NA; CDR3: CASSSEGGYGYTF
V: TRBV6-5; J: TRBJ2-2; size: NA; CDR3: CASSYGGSGNTGELFF
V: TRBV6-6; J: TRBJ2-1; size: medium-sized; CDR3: CASSYSASRYNEQFF
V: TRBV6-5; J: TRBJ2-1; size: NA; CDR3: CASSLNLGGYEQYF
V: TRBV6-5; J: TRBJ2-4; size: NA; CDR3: CASSYPSGTGGAGAKNIQYF
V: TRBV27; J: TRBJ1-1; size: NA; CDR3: CASSMGASSTEAFF
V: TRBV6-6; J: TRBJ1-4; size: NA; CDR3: CASSYSEKLFF
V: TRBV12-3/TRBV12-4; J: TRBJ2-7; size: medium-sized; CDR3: CASSLEGIYEQYF
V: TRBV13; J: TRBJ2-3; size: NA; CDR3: CASSFWLSSTDTQYF
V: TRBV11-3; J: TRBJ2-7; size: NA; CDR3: CASSLVQVSYEQYF
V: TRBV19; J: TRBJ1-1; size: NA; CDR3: CASSIRRENTEAFF
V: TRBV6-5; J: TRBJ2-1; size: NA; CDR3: CASSWTSGGYNEQFF
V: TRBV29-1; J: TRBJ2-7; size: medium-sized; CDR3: CSVEFGTGGPEQYF
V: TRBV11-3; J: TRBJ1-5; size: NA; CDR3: CASSLPGTGDSNQPQHF
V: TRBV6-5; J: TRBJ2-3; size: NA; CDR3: CASGDRGGFTDTQYF
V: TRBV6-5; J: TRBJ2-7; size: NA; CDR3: CASSYTSPGLSSYEQYF
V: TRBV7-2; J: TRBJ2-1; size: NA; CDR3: CASSLLALAGSYNEQFF
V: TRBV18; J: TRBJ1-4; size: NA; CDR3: CASSQSYRGREKLFF
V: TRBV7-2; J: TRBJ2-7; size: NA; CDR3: CASSPQNYEQYF
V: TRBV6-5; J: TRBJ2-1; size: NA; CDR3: CASNSGRSYNEQFF
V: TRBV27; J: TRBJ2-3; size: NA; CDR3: CASSLTGLVDTQYF
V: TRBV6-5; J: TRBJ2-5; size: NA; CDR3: CASNNGWKETQYF
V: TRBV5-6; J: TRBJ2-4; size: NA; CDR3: CASSLALGGDQYF
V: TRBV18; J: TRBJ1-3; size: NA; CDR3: CASSPPDRVSGNTIYF
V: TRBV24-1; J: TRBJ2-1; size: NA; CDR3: CATSEQGYNEQFF
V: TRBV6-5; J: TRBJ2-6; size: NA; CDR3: CASSYRAGHGANVLTF
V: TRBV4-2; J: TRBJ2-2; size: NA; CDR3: CASSPLWASGNGELFF
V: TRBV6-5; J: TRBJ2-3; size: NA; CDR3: CASSLQSTDTQYF
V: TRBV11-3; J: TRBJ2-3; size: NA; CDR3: CASSLNPIGAGGTDTQYF
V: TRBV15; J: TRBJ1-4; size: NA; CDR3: CATSPRGREKLFF
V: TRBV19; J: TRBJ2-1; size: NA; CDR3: CASSIAGTGGAEQFF
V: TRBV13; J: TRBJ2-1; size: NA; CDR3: CASSPATSGEIPYNEQFF
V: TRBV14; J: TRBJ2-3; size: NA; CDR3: CASSPFRGATDTQYF
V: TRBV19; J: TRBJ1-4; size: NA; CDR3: CASQGFFNEKLFF
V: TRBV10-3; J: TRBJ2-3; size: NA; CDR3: CAISYDHRRDTQYF
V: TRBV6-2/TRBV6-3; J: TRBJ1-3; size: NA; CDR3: CATGGGNTIYF
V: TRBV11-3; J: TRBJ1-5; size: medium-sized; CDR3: CASSFSWVRGGQPQHF
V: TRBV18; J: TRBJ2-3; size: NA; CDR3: CASSPTGGTQYF
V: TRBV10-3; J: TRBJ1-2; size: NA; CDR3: CASSERGIYGYTF